A single sample gave rise to the 10 T cell receptor beta chains below, sequenced in a study of cytomegalovirus exposure and HLA in healthy donors. 60 Vbeta and 13 Jbeta primers were used in PCR. Only in-frame clones appear in the TCRdb table, and some are missing; sequencing was by immunoSEQ multiplex PCR. This table has approximately 69,000 clones, roughly 76% appearing once. The sequencing input was PBMCs. The receptor set was obtained from a man in his late teens or twenties in good health and CMV-seronegative.

This clone was counted only a few times. This sequence joins TRBV14 and TRBJ2-5, with D possibly matching TRBD2 (6 bases). V was pared by 4 bases and J by 4 bases, with 13 bases between. The CDR3 length is 14 residues. Germline V gene sequence: CDR1 SGHDN, CDR2 FVKESK. The CDR3 DNA sequence: TGTGCCAGCAGCCTAGGAGGGAAAAGAGAGACCCAGTACTTC. It translates to CASSLGGKRETQYF.

V is TRBV10-2 and J is TRBJ2-3; D is perhaps TRBD2 (5 bases). The CDR3 is made up of 13 amino acids. The germline V gene has CDR1 WSHSY and CDR2 SAAADI. V gave up 10 bases and J gave up 4 bases, with 15 bases separating them. CDR3 sequence (DNA): TGCGCCACCAGATGGAGGAGCTCAGATACGCAGTATTTT. Translating gives CATRWRSSDTQYF.

The CDR3 DNA is TGTGCCAGCAGTTATAGCGGGGGGGCCGCAGAGACCCAGTACTTC. This sequence encodes CASSYSGGAAETQYF. The V gene is TRBV6-4, the J gene TRBJ2-5, with 11 positions matching TRBD2. This CDR3 has 15 residues. Losses at the gene ends were 5 bases for V and 4 bases for J; bases not matched to a gene: 6. The germline V gene has CDR1 MRHNA and CDR2 SNTAGT.

The V and J genes are TRBV4-1 and TRBJ1-1; no clear D. The ends were cut back, 4 bases at V and 8 bases at J, with 14 bases in the middle. CDR1 is MGHRA and CDR2 is YSYEKL in the germline V gene. CDR3 size: 13 residues. DNA for the CDR3: TGCGCCAGCAGCCCCTCCTCGCAGTACGAAGCTTTCTTT. This encodes CASSPSSQYEAFF.

The chain combines TRBV20-1 with TRBJ1-3; possible D gene TRBD1, 5 bases. Trimming pared 6 bases from V and 4 bases from J, leaving 7 bases between. This CDR3 has 11 amino acids. Germline CDR1 is DFQATT and CDR2 is SNEGSKA (reference sequence). The CDR3 nucleotides read TGCAGTGCGCGACAGGGAAACACCATATATTTT. Translation: CSARQGNTIYF.

This clone was counted only a few times. The chain combines TRBV27 with TRBJ2-3, with 10 bases lining up with TRBD2. The CDR3 contains 20 residues. After removal of 6 bases from V and 0 bases from J, the junction contained 18 bases not matched to a gene. Germline V gene sequence: CDR1 MNHEY, CDR2 SMNVEV (reference sequence). CDR3 in DNA: TGTGCCAGCAGCCGACCCGCGCTAGCGGGGGCCCCTACCAGCACAGATACGCAGTATTTT. It yields the protein CASSRPALAGAPTSTDTQYF.

The chain employs TRBV5-1 and TRBJ2-3; D is uncertain. V lost 6 bases and J 0 bases, leaving 14 bases between the germline ends. This CDR3 comprises 15 residues. CDR1 and CDR2 from the germline V gene are SGHRS and YFSETQ. CDR3 nucleotides: TGCGCCAGCATTAGAGAAGACTCTAGCACAGATACGCAGTATTTT. It encodes CASIREDSSTDTQYF. The variable domain in full, completed from reference TRBV5-1 and TRBJ2-3, reads KAGVTQTPRYLIKTRGQQVTLSCSPISGHRSVSWYQQTPGQGLQFLFEYFSETQRNKGNFPGRFSGRQFSNSRSEMNVSTLELGDSALYLCASIREDSSTDTQYFGPGTRLTVL.

This sequence joins TRBV5-1 and TRBJ2-7, with TRBD1 matching over 12 bases. Per germline, CDR1 SGHRS and CDR2 YFSETQ. The V segment lost 0 bases and the J segment 7 bases; nucleotides outside the gene matches: 5. This CDR3 is 15 amino acids long. CDR3: CASSLAGQGAGEQYF. The CDR3 nucleotides are TGCGCCAGCAGCTTGGCGGGACAGGGGGCAGGTGAGCAGTACTTC.

J is TRBJ1-1 and V is TRBV27; TRBD1 matches 10 bases. CDR3 length: 13 amino acids. The junction had 4 bases not matched to a gene; V was cut back by 6 bases and J by 6 bases. CDR1 is MNHEY, CDR2 SMNVEV, per germline (reference sequence). The CDR3: CASSYGTGAEAFF. CDR3 nucleotides: TGTGCCAGCAGCTACGGGACAGGGGCTGAAGCTTTCTTT.

The rearrangement links TRBV5-4 to TRBJ1-6; D gene unclear. CDR3 length: 15 amino acids. The germline V and J ends were trimmed by 0 bases and 4 bases, with 8 bases remaining between them. CDR1 and CDR2 from the germline V gene are SGHNT and YYREEE (reference sequence). CDR3 bases: TGTGCCAGCAGCTTGGCCACCGGTTATAATTCACCCCTCCACTTT. As protein: CASSLATGYNSPLHF.